The T cell receptor (beta chain) described here comes from a study of blood T cell repertoires in COVID-19. Here immunoSEQ multiplex PCR was the method, and the copy in TCRdb shows in-frame clones only, minus some. This sample has just under 60,000 clones; 70% to 80% occur once, and the top ten carry around an eighth. This clone showed up just a few times. This CDR3 has 15 residues. Germline V gene data show CDR1 as SGHRS and CDR2 as YFSETQ. Losses at the gene ends were 4 bases for V and 0 bases for J; bases not matched to a gene: 6. This receptor was taken from an older man with acute or convalescent COVID-19. Sequenced material: peripheral blood. This chain connects TRBV5-1 to TRBJ2-7; 8 bases agree with TRBD1. CDR3 in DNA: TGCGCCAGCAGCCGTACAGGGGGAAGCTCCTACGAGCAGTACTTC. This sequence encodes CASSRTGGSSYEQYF.